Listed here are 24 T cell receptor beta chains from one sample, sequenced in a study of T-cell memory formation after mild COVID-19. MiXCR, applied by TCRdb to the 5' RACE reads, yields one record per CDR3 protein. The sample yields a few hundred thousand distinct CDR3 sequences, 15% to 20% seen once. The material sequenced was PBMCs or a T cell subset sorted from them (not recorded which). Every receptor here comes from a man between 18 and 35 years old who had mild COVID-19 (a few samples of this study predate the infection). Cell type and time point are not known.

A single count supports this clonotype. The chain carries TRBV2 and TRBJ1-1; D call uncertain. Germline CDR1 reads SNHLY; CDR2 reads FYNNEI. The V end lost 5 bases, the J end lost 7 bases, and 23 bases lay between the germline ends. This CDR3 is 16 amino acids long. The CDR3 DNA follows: TGTGCCAGCAGTAAGGGCTTTTCCCAACCCCGCGGTGAAGCTTTCTTT. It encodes CASSKGFSQPRGEAFF. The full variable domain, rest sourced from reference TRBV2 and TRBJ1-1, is EPEVTQTPSHQVTQMGQEVILRCVPISNHLYFYWYRQILGQKVEFLVSFYNNEISEKSEIFDDQFSVERPDGSNFTLKIRSTKLEDSAMYFCASSKGFSQPRGEAFFGQGTRLTVV.

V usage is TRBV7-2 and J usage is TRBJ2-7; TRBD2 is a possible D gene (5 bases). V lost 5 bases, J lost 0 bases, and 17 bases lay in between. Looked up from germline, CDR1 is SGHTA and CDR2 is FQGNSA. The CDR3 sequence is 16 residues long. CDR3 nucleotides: TGTGCCAGCAGCCCGAGCAGCGGTGTAGCCTCCTACGAGCAGTACGTC. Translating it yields CASSPSSGVASYEQYV.

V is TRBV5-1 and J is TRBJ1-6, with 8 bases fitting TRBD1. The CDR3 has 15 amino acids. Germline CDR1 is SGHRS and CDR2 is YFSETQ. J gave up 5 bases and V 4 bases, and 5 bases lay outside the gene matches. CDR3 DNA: TGCGCCAGCAGCGGTGGACAGGGAGATAATTCACCCCTCCACTTT. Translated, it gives CASSGGQGDNSPLHF. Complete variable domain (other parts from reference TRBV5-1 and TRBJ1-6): KAGVTQTPRYLIKTRGQQVTLSCSPISGHRSVSWYQQTPGQGLQFLFEYFSETQRNKGNFPGRFSGRQFSNSRSEMNVSTLELGDSALYLCASSGGQGDNSPLHFGNGTRLTVT.

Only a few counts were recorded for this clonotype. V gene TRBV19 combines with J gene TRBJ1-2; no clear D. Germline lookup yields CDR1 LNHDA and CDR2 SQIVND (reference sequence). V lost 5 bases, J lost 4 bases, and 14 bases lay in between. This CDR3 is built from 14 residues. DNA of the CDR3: TGTGCCAGTAGTCTGATGGGGTCCTTCTATGGCTACACCTTC. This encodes CASSLMGSFYGYTF.

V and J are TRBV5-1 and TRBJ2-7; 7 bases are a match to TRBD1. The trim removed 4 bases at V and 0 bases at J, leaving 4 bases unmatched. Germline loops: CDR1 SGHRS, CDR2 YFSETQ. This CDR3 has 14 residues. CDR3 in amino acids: CASSRQGSSYEQYF. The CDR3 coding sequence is TGCGCCAGCAGCCGACAGGGTAGCTCCTACGAGCAGTACTTC.

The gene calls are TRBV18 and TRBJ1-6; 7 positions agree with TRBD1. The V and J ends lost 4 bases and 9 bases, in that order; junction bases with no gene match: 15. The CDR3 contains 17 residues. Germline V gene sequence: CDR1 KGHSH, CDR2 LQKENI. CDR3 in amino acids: CASSRGGSGQRLSPLHF. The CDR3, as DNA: TGTGCCAGCTCACGCGGAGGTTCGGGACAGAGGCTTTCACCCCTCCACTTT.

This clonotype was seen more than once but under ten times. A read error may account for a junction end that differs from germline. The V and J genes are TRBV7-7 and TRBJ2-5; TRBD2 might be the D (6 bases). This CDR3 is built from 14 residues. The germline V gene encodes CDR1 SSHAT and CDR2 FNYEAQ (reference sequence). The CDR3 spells CASSPGPAGETQYF. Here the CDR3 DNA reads TGTGCTAGCAGCCCAGGGCCAGCGGGCGAGACCCAGTACTTC.

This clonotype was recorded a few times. CDR3 in DNA: TGTGCCAGCAGCTTTTTTCAGGGGTGGAATTCACCCCTCCACTTT. This encodes CASSFFQGWNSPLHF. V gene TRBV7-9 combines with J gene TRBJ1-6; TRBD1 might be the D (6 bases). The ends were cut back, 3 bases at V and 7 bases at J, with 13 bases in the middle. CDR3 length: 15 amino acids. Looked up from germline, CDR1 is SEHNR and CDR2 is FQNEAQ (reference sequence).

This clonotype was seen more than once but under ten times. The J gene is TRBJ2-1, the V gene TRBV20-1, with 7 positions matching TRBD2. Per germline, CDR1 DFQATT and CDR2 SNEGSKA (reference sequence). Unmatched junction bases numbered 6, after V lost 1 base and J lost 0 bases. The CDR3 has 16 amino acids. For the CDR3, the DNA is TGCAGTGCTAGAGCATTTGGCGGGAGCTCCTACAATGAGCAGTTCTTC. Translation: CSARAFGGSSYNEQFF.

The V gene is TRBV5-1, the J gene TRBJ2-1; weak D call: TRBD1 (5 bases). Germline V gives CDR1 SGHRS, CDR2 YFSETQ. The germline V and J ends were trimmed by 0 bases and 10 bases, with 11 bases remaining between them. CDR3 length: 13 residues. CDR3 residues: CASSLEGAREQFF. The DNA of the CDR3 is TGCGCCAGCAGCTTGGAAGGGGCCAGAGAGCAGTTCTTC.

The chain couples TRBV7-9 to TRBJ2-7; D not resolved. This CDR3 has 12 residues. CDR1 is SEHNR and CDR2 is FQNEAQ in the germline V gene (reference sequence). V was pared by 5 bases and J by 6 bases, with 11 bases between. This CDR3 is CASSPTRVEQYF. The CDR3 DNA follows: TGTGCCAGCAGCCCAACCCGGGTCGAGCAGTACTTC.

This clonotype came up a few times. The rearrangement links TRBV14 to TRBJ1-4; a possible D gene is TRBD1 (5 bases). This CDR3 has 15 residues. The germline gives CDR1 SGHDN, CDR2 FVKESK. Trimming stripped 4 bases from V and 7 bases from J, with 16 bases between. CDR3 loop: CASSLGTSMAEKLFF. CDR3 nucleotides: TGTGCCAGCAGCCTCGGGACCTCAATGGCTGAAAAACTGTTTTTT.

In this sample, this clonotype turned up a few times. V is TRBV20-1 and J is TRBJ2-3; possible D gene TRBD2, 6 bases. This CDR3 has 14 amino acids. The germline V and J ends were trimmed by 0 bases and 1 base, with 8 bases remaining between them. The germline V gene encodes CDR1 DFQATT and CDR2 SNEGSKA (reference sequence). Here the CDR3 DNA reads TGCAGTGCTAGAGATTGGGGGGGCACAGATACGCAGTATTTT. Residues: CSARDWGGTDTQYF.

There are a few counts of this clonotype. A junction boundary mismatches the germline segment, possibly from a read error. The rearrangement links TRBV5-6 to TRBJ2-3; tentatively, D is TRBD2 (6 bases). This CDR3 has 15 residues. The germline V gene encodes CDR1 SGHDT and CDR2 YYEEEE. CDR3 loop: CASSSPGTPTYTQYF. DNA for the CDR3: TGTGCCAGCAGCTCCCCTGGGACTCCCACATATACGCAGTATTTT.

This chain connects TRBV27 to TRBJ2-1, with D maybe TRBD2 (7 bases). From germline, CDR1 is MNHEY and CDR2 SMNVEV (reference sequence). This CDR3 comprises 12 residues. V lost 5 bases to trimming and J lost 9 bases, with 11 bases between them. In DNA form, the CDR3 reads TGTGCCAGCAGTCAAGGGGGGGTTGAGCAGTTCTTC. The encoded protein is CASSQGGVEQFF.

The DNA for the CDR3 is TGTGCCAGCAGTTCCATTAGCGGGGGAGAATACAATGAGCAGTTCTTC. This sequence encodes CASSSISGGEYNEQFF. The V call is TRBV6-6, the J call TRBJ2-1; 9 nucleotides line up with TRBD2. This CDR3 spans 16 amino acids. The trim removed 4 bases at V and 4 bases at J, leaving 8 bases unmatched. Germline lookup yields CDR1 MNHNY and CDR2 SVGAGI (reference sequence).

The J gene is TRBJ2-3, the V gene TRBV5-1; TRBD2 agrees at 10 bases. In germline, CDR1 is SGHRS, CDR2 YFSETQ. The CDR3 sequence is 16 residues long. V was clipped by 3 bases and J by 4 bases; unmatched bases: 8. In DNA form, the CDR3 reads TGCGCCAGCAGCTCAAGCGGGGGGGACCGACCAGATACGCAGTATTTT. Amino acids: CASSSSGGDRPDTQYF.

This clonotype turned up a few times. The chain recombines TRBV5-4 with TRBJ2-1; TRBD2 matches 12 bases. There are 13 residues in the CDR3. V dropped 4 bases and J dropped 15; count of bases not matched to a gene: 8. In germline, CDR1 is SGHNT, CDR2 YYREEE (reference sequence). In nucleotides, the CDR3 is TGTGCCAGCAGCGGCGGACTAGCGGGGTTTGCGTTCTTC. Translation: CASSGGLAGFAFF.

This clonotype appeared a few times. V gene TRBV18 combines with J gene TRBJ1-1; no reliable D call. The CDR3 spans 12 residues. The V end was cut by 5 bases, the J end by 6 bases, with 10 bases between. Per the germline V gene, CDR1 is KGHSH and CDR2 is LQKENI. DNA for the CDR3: TGTGCCAGCTCAGCCCCAGGACCTGAAGCTTTCTTT. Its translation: CASSAPGPEAFF. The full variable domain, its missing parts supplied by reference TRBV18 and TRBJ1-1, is NAGVMQNPRHLVRRRGQEARLRCSPMKGHSHVYWYRQLPEEGLKFMVYLQKENIIDESGMPKERFSAEFPKEGPSILRIQQVVRGDSAAYFCASSAPGPEAFFGQGTRLTVV.

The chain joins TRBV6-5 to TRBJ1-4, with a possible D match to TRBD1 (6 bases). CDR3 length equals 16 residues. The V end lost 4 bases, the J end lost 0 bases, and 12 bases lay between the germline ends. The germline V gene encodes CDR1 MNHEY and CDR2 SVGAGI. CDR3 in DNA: TGTGCCAGCAGTTCCCGGGAGGGGGCAACTAATGAAAAACTGTTTTTT. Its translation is CASSSREGATNEKLFF.

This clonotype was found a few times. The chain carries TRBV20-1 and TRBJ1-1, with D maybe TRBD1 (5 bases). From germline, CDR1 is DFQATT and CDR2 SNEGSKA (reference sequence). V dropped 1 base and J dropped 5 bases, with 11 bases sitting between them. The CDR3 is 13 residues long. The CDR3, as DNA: TGCAGTGCTAGAGTGCAGGGTCGAACTGAAGCTTTCTTT. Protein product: CSARVQGRTEAFF.

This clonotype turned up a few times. Written as DNA, the CDR3 is TGCGCCAGCAGCCAAGATTCCCGGGACAGGGGGAAAAACACCATATATTTT. Its translation: CASSQDSRDRGKNTIYF. This chain uses TRBV4-1 with TRBJ1-3, with 11 bases lining up with TRBD1. Germline lookup yields CDR1 MGHRA and CDR2 YSYEKL. The CDR3 has 17 residues. V gave up 0 bases and J gave up 6 bases; unmatched junction bases: 7.

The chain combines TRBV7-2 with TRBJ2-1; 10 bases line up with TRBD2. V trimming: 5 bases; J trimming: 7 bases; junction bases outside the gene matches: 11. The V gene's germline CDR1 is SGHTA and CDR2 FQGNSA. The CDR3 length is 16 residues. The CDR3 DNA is TGTGCCAGCAGCCGAAAAGCGACACTAGCGGGAAATGAGCAGTTCTTC. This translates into CASSRKATLAGNEQFF. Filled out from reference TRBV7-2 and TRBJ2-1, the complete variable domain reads GAGVSQSPSNKVTEKGKDVELRCDPISGHTALYWYRQSLGQGLEFLIYFQGNSAPDKSGLPSDRFSAERTGGSVSTLTIQRTQQEDSAVYLCASSRKATLAGNEQFFGPGTRLTVL.

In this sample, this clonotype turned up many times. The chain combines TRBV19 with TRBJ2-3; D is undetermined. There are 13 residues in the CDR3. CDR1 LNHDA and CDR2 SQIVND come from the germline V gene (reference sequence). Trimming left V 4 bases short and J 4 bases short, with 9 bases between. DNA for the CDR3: TGTGCCAGTAGTACTGAAGGTCCAGATACGCAGTATTTT. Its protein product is CASSTEGPDTQYF.